What follows are 14 T cell receptor beta chains derived from one specimen sequenced in a study of blood T cell repertoires in COVID-19. TCRdb's table, derived via immunoSEQ multiplex PCR, lists solely in-frame clones and lacks some. Among about 130,000 clones, more than 60% were seen once, and the ten largest hold approximately 2%. The sequencing sample was made of peripheral blood. Receptor source: a woman in her seventies with acute or convalescent COVID-19.

The rearrangement uses TRBV4-3 and TRBJ1-5; D unresolved. V lost 1 base and J 9 bases, leaving 10 bases between the germline ends. The CDR3 runs 13 residues. CDR1 is LGHNA, CDR2 YSLEER, per germline. The CDR3 DNA is TGCGCCAGCAGCCAAGGGGTGCGGCTGCCCCAGCATTTT. This sequence encodes CASSQGVRLPQHF.

The V gene is TRBV9, the J gene TRBJ2-5; D is perhaps TRBD1 (5 bases). Germline CDR1 reads SGDLS; CDR2 reads YYNGEE. The V end was cut by 1 base, the J end by 5 bases, with 6 bases between. This CDR3 is 12 amino acids long. In nucleotides, the CDR3 is TGTGCCAGCAGCGTACAGGGCGAGACCCAGTACTTC. Translated, it gives CASSVQGETQYF.

The rearrangement links TRBV29-1 to TRBJ1-3; 8 bases line up with TRBD1. Germline lookup yields CDR1 SQVTM and CDR2 ANQGSEA. Trimming cost V 2 bases and J 4 bases; bases outside gene matches: 1. The CDR3 runs 13 residues. DNA for the CDR3: TGCAGCGTTGAAAGGACAGGGGGAAACACCATATATTTT. This gives the protein CSVERTGGNTIYF.

CDR3 in DNA: TGTGCCAGCAGCTACCGACTAGCGGCGATAAATGAGCAGTTCTTC. Residues: CASSYRLAAINEQFF. The chain employs TRBV5-6 and TRBJ2-1; 9 bases map to TRBD2. The CDR3 sequence is 15 residues long. Germline V gives CDR1 SGHDT, CDR2 YYEEEE. Unmatched junction bases numbered 8, after V lost 3 bases and J lost 7 bases.

The V and J genes are TRBV10-3 and TRBJ2-1; D perhaps matches TRBD2 (6 bases). Trimming took 0 bases from V and 4 from J, leaving 10 bases between them. The CDR3 has 15 residues. Germline V gives CDR1 ENHRY, CDR2 SYGVKD. This CDR3 reads CAISESIRGYNEQFF. CDR3 coding DNA: TGTGCCATCAGTGAGTCGATTCGGGGGTACAATGAGCAGTTCTTC.

The CDR3 DNA is TGCGCCAGCAGCTCACCGGCGGGGGCCTCTGGAAACACCATATATTTT. It translates to CASSSPAGASGNTIYF. The V gene is TRBV5-1, the J gene TRBJ1-3; D might be TRBD1 (6 bases). The CDR3 runs to 16 residues. The V and J ends lost 3 bases and 0 bases respectively, with 13 bases between them. Per the germline V gene, CDR1 is SGHRS and CDR2 is YFSETQ.

The chain combines TRBV5-1 with TRBJ1-1; 8 bases line up with TRBD1. The germline gives CDR1 SGHRS, CDR2 YFSETQ. V dropped 0 bases and J dropped 10; count of bases not matched to a gene: 8. The CDR3 sequence is 14 residues long. The CDR3 DNA sequence: TGCGCCAGCAGCTTGGAGGGACAGGAAACAGGAGCTTTCTTT. Translation gives CASSLEGQETGAFF. The full variable domain, in which reference TRBV5-1 and TRBJ1-1 provide the parts outside the CDR3, is KAGVTQTPRYLIKTRGQQVTLSCSPISGHRSVSWYQQTPGQGLQFLFEYFSETQRNKGNFPGRFSGRQFSNSRSEMNVSTLELGDSALYLCASSLEGQETGAFFGQGTRLTVV.

This sequence joins TRBV10-3 and TRBJ1-1; 9 bases align to TRBD1. The CDR3 runs to 13 residues. Trimming removed 7 bases from V and 7 bases from J; junction bases left unmatched: 7. Germline values: CDR1 ENHRY, CDR2 SYGVKD. The CDR3 DNA reads as TGTGCCATCATGGGGGGACAGGGAGGTGAAGCTTTCTTT. Its protein product is CAIMGGQGGEAFF.

This rearrangement joins TRBV5-1 to TRBJ2-5, with D tentatively TRBD1 or TRBD2 (5 bases each). CDR3 size: 14 residues. CDR1 SGHRS and CDR2 YFSETQ come from the germline V gene. V was pared by 4 bases and J by 3 bases, with 13 bases between. CDR3 nucleotides: TGCGCCAGCAGCCTGGGACCCAGCGAAGAGACCCAGTACTTC. This encodes CASSLGPSEETQYF.

As to this clone: This CDR3 is also generated by other DNA sequences in the sample. The gene calls are TRBV9 and TRBJ2-2; 7 bases fit TRBD1. Germline assignment: CDR1 SGDLS and CDR2 YYNGEE. Trimming removed 3 bases from V and 4 bases from J; junction bases left unmatched: 3. There are 14 residues in the CDR3. The CDR3 region has the DNA TGTGCCAGCAGCGCGACAGGGAGCACCGGGGAGCTGTTTTTT. Residues: CASSATGSTGELFF.

V gene TRBV5-4 combines with J gene TRBJ2-1, with TRBD2 as a possible D gene (5 bases). Looked up from germline, CDR1 is SGHNT and CDR2 is YYREEE (reference sequence). The CDR3 spans 15 residues. The V and J ends lost 0 bases and 6 bases respectively, with 13 bases between them. The CDR3 DNA reads TGTGCCAGCAGCTTGGTGGGGAGTTTTGGCAATGAGCAGTTCTTC. It is translated as CASSLVGSFGNEQFF.

This chain links TRBV5-1 with TRBJ2-3, with a tentative D call TRBD1 (6 bases). The CDR3 loop spans 14 amino acids. Germline V lookup: CDR1 SGHRS, CDR2 YFSETQ. V lost 2 bases and J 1 base, leaving 8 bases between the germline ends. CDR3 sequence reads: CASSLGGGTDTQYF. DNA for the CDR3: TGCGCCAGCAGCTTAGGGGGAGGCACAGATACGCAGTATTTT.

The chain combines TRBV7-9 with TRBJ2-7, with a possible D match to TRBD1 (5 bases). The CDR3 is 12 residues long. The V gene's germline CDR1 is SEHNR and CDR2 FQNEAQ (reference sequence). Trimming shortened V by 8 bases and J by 5 bases, and 13 bases separated the two germline ends. The DNA for the CDR3 is TGTGCCAGCCTAGGGGTGGTTGACGAGCAGTACTTC. It specifies CASLGVVDEQYF.

This clone was recorded only once. The chain recombines TRBV11-1 with TRBJ2-2, with D possibly being TRBD1 (6 bases). V was trimmed by 4 bases and J by 6 bases, leaving 12 bases between them. Germline V gene lookup returns CDR1 SGHAT and CDR2 FQDESV (reference sequence). CDR3 length: 14 residues. The CDR3 sequence: CASSSETGPGELFF. The CDR3 nucleotides read TGTGCCAGCAGCTCAGAGACAGGCCCCGGGGAGCTGTTTTTT.